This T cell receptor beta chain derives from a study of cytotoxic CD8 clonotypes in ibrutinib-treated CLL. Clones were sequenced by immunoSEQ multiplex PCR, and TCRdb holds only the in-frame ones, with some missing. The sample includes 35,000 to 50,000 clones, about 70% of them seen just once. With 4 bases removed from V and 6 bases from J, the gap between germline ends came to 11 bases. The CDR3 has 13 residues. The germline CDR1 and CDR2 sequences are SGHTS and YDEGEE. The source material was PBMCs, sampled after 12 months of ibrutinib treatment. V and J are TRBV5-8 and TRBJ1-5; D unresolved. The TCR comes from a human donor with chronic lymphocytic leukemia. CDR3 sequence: CASSAQEGQPQHF. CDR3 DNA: TGTGCCAGCAGCGCCCAGGAGGGTCAGCCCCAGCATTTT.